This is a list of T cell receptor beta chains from one sample in a study of regulatory T cells in long-lasting Graves disease. TCRdb re-called the multiplex PCR reads through MiXCR, storing one row per CDR3 protein. The sample consists of about half a million distinct CDR3 sequences, under 25% of them appearing once. The specimen comprised peripheral blood mononuclear cells (PBMCs), sampled when the disease was refractory, from a patient treated with antithyroid drugs. These receptors all stem from a female donor with Graves disease. Each CDR3 is given with its conserved first and last residue. D genes are given only for firm matches. Clone sizes are given selectively: once, few, many, or a class where the clone is expanded.

d_gene,j_gene,abundance,v_gene,CDR3nt,CDR3aa
.,TRBJ2-1,.,TRBV28,TGTGCCAGCAGCTTAGTATCCGGGAATGAGCAGTTCTTC,CASSLVSGNEQFF
TRBD2,TRBJ2-5,many,TRBV27,TGTGCCGCGGGACTAGCGTTGCAAGAGACCCAGTACTTC,CAAGLALQETQYF
.,TRBJ2-7,.,TRBV5-4,TGTGCCAGCAGCCCCCCCGACAGGCTCTACGAGCAGTACTTC,CASSPPDRLYEQYF
.,TRBJ2-4,.,TRBV28,TGTGCCAGCATCGACCGGGGGGCCAAAAACATTCAGTACTTC,CASIDRGAKNIQYF
TRBD2,TRBJ2-3,.,TRBV11-3,TGTGCCAGCAGCTTGGGACGGCGGGAGAGAACAGATACGCAGTATTTT,CASSLGRRERTDTQYF
TRBD1,TRBJ1-1,few,TRBV30,TGTGCCTGGAGGAGCGGAGCAGGGGGGGGCACTGAAGCTTTCTTT,CAWRSGAGGGTEAFF
TRBD1,TRBJ2-2,many,TRBV7-2,TGTGCCAGCAGCTTCGGGAGGGGGACAGGGGGTGCCGGGGAGCTGTTTTTT,CASSFGRGTGGAGELFF
.,TRBJ2-5,many,TRBV7-7,TGTGCTAGCAGCTTAACCCCAGGTCCACAAGAGACCCAGTACTTC,CASSLTPGPQETQYF
.,TRBJ2-1,.,TRBV29-1,TGCAGTGGGTCTATTGCCCTCAATGAGCAGTTCTTC,CSGSIALNEQFF
.,TRBJ2-1,few,TRBV28,TGTGCCAGCAGCTTAGGCCGGAGCTCCTACAATGAGCAGTTCTTC,CASSLGRSSYNEQFF
.,TRBJ1-2,.,TRBV19,TGTGCCAGTAGTATAGTTGCAGGAGCCGAACCTAACTATGGCTACACCTTC,CASSIVAGAEPNYGYTF
.,TRBJ2-7,many,TRBV28,TGTGCCAGCAGTTTATGGACCGATGAGCAGTACTTC,CASSLWTDEQYF
.,TRBJ2-2,.,TRBV7-9,TGTGCCAGCAGCTTGGCACTCTCGAACACCGGGGAGCTGTTTTTT,CASSLALSNTGELFF
.,TRBJ1-5,many,TRBV2,TGTGCCAGCAAGGCGGGGAGCAATCAGCCCCAGCATTTT,CASKAGSNQPQHF
.,TRBJ2-5,.,TRBV4-3,TGCGCCAGCAGCCCTTACCGGACGGCCGAAGAGACCCAGTACTTC,CASSPYRTAEETQYF
.,TRBJ2-5,many,TRBV20-1,TGCAGTGACCAGGACTTTCAAGAGACCCAGTACTTC,CSDQDFQETQYF
.,TRBJ1-4,many,TRBV2,TGTGCCAGCAGTGAAATTACTGAAAAACTGTTTTTT,CASSEITEKLFF
.,TRBJ1-5,many,TRBV2,TGTGCCAGCAAGGCTCGAACATATAGCAATCAGCCCCAGCATTTT,CASKARTYSNQPQHF